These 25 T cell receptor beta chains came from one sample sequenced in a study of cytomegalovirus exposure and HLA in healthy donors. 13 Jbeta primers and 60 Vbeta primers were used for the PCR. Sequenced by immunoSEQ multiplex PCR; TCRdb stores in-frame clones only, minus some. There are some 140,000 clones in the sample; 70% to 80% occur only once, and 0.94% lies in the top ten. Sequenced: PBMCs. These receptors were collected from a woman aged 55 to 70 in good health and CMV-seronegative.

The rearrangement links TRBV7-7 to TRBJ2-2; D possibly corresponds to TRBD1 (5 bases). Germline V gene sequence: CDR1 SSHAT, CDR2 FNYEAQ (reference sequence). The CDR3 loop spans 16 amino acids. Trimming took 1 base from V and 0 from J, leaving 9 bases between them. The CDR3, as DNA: TGTGCCAGCAGCTTAGAAGGGGCAACGAACACCGGGGAGCTGTTTTTT. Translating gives CASSLEGATNTGELFF. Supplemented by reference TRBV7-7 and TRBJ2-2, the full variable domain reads GAGVSQSPRYKVTKRGQDVTLRCDPISSHATLYWYQQALGQGPEFLTYFNYEAQPDKSGLPSDRFSAERPEGSISTLTIQRTEQRDSAMYRCASSLEGATNTGELFFGEGSRLTVL.

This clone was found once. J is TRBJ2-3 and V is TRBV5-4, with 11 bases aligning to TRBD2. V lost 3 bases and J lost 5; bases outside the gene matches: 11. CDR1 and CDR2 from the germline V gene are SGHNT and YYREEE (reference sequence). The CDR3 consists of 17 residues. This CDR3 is CASSSRLAGSWGDTQYF. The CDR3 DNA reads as TGTGCCAGCAGCTCCCGACTAGCGGGATCTTGGGGAGATACGCAGTATTTT.

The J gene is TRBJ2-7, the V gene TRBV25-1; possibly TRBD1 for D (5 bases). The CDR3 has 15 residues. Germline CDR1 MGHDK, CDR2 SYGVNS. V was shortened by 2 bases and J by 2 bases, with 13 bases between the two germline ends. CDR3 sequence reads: CASSEQGRAPYEQYF. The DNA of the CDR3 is TGTGCCAGCAGTGAACAGGGCAGGGCCCCCTACGAGCAGTACTTC.

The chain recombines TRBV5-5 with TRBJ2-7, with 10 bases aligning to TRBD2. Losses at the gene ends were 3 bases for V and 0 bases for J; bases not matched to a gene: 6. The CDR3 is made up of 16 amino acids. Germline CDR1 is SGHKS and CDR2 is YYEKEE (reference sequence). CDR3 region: CASSYSGRSYSYEQYF. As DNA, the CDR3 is TGTGCCAGCAGCTATAGCGGGAGGTCCTACTCCTACGAGCAGTACTTC.

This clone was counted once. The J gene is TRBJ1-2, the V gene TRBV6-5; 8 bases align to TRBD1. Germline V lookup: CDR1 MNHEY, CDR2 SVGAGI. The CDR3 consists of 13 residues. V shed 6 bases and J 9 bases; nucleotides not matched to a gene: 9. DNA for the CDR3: TGTGCCAGCAGCCTTGGACAGGGACTGCGCTACACCTTC. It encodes CASSLGQGLRYTF.

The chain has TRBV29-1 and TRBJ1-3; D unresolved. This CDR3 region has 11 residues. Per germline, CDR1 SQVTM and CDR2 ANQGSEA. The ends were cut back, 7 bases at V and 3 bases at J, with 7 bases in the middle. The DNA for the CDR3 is TGCAGCGCGGGTCGTGGAAACACCATATATTTT. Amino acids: CSAGRGNTIYF.

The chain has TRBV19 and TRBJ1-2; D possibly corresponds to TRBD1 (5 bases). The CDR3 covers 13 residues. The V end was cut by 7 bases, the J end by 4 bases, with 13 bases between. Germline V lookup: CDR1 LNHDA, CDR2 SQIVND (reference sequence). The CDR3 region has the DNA TGTGCCAGTACTCACTGGGGCCGCTATGGCTACACCTTC. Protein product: CASTHWGRYGYTF. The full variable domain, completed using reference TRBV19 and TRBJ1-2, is DGGITQSPKYLFRKEGQNVTLSCEQNLNHDAMYWYRQDPGQGLRLIYYSQIVNDFQKGDIAEGYSVSREKKESFPLTVTSAQKNPTAFYLCASTHWGRYGYTFGSGTRLTVV.

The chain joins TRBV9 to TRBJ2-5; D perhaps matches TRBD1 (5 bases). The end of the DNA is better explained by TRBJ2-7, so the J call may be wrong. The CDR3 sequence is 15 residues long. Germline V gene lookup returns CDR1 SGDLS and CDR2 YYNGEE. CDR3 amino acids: CASSKGKYESYEQYF. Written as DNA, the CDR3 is TGTGCCAGCAGCAAGGGGAAGTACGAATCCTACGAGCAGTACTTC.

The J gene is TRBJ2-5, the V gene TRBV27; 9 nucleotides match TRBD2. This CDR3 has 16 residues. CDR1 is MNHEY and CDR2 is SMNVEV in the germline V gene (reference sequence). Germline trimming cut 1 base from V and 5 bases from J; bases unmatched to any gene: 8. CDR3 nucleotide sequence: TGTGCCAGCAGTTTATTGGGCGGGGGGGCTCAGGAGACCCAGTACTTC. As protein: CASSLLGGGAQETQYF.

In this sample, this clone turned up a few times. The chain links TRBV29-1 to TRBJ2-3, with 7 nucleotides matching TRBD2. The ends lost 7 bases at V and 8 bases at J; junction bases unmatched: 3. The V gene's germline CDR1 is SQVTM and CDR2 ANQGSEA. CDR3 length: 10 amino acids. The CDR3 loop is CSGTRATQYF. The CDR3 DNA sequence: TGCAGCGGGACTAGAGCTACGCAGTATTTT.

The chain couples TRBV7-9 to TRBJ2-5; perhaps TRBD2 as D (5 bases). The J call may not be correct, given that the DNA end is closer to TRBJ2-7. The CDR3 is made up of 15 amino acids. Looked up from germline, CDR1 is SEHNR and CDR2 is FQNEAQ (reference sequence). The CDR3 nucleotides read TGTGCCAGCAGTCCCCTTGGGAGTGGGGACTACGAGCAGTACTTC. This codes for CASSPLGSGDYEQYF.

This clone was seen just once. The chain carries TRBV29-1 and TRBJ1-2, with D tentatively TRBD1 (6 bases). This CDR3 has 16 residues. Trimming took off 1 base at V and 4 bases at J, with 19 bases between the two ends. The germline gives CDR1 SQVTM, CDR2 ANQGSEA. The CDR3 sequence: CSVEGGRGPPTYGYTF. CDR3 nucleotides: TGCAGCGTTGAAGGCGGCAGGGGCCCTCCAACCTATGGCTACACCTTC.

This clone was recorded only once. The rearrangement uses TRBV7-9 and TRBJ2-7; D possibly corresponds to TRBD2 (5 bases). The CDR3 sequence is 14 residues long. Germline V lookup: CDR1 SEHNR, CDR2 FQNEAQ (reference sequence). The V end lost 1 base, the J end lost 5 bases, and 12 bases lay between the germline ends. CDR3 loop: CASSLGLAVDEQYF. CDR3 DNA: TGTGCCAGCAGCTTAGGCCTAGCTGTGGACGAGCAGTACTTC.

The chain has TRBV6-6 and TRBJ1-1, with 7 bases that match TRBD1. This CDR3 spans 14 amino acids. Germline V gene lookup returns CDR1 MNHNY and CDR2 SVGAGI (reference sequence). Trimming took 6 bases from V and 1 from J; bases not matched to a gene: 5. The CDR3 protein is CASRNGDRNTEAFF. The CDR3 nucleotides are TGTGCCAGCAGGAATGGGGACAGGAACACTGAAGCTTTCTTT.

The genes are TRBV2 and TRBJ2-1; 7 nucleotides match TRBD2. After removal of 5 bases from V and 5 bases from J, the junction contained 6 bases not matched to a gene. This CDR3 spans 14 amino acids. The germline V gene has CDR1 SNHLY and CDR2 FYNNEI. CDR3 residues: CASSRGEYHNEQFF. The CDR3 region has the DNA TGTGCCAGCAGTCGGGGGGAGTACCACAATGAGCAGTTCTTC.

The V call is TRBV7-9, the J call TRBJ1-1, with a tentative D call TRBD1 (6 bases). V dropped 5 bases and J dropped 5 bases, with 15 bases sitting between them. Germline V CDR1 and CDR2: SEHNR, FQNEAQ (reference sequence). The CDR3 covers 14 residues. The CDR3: CASSLEGGLTEAFF. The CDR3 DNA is TGTGCCAGCAGCCTGGAGGGGGGGTTAACTGAAGCTTTCTTT. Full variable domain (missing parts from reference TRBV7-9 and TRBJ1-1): DTGVSQNPRHKITKRGQNVTFRCDPISEHNRLYWYRQTLGQGPEFLTYFQNEAQLEKSRLLSDRFSAERPKGSFSTLEIQRTEQGDSAMYLCASSLEGGLTEAFFGQGTRLTVV.

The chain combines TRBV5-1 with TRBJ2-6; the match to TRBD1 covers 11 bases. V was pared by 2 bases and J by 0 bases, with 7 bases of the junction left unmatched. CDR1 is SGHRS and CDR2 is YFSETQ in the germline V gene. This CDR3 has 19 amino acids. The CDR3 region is CASSLTGTGGISGANVLTF. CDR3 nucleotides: TGCGCCAGCAGCTTAACCGGGACAGGGGGAATCTCTGGGGCCAACGTCCTGACTTTC. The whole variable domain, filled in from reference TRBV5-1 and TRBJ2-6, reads KAGVTQTPRYLIKTRGQQVTLSCSPISGHRSVSWYQQTPGQGLQFLFEYFSETQRNKGNFPGRFSGRQFSNSRSEMNVSTLELGDSALYLCASSLTGTGGISGANVLTFGAGSRLTVL.

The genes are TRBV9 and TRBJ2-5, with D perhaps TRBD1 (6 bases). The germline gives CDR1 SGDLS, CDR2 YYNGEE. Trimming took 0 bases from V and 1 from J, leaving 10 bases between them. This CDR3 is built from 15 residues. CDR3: CASSVATGPQETQYF. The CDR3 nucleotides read TGTGCCAGCAGCGTAGCTACAGGGCCCCAAGAGACCCAGTACTTC.

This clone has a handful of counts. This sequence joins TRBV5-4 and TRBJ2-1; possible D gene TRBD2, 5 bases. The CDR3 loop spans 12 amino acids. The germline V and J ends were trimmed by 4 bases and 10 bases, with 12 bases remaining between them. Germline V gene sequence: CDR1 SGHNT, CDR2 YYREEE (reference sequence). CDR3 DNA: TGTGCCAGCAGCCTGGAGGTGGGCGAGCAGTTCTTC. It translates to CASSLEVGEQFF.

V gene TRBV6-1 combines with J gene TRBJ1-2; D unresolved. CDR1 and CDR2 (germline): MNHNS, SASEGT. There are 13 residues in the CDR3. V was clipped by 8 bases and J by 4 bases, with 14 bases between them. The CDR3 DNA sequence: TGTGCCAGCGCACCGGGGAGAACCTATGGCTACACCTTC. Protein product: CASAPGRTYGYTF.

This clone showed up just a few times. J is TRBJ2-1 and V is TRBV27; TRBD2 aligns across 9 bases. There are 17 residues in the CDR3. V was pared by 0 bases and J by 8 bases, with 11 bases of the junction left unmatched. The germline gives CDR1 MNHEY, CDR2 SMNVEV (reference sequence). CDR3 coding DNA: TGTGCCAGCAGTTTATCGATCCTAGCGGGATCGGGCGATGAGCAGTTCTTC. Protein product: CASSLSILAGSGDEQFF.

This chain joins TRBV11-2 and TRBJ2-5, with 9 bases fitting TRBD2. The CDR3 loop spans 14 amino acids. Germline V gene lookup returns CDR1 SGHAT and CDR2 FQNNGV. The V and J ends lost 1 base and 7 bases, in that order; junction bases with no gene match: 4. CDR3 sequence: CASSLVTSGWTQYF. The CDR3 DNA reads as TGTGCCAGCAGCTTAGTTACTAGCGGGTGGACCCAGTACTTC. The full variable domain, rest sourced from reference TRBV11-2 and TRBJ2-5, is EAGVAQSPRYKIIEKRQSVAFWCNPISGHATLYWYQQILGQGPKLLIQFQNNGVVDDSQLPKDRFSAERLKGVDSTLKIQPAKLEDSAVYLCASSLVTSGWTQYFGPGTRLLVL.

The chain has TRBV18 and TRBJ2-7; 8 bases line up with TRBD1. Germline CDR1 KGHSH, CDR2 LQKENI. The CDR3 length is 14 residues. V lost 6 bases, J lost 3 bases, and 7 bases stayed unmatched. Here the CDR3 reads CASSREGQGYEQYF. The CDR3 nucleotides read TGTGCCAGCTCGCGGGAAGGACAGGGCTACGAGCAGTACTTC.

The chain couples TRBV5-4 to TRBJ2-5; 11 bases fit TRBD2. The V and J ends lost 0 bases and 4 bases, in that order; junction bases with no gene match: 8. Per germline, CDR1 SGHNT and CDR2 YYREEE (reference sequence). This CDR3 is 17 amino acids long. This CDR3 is CASSLAGVSGGAETQYF. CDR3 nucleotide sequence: TGTGCCAGCAGCTTGGCCGGGGTTAGCGGGGGGGCAGAGACCCAGTACTTC.

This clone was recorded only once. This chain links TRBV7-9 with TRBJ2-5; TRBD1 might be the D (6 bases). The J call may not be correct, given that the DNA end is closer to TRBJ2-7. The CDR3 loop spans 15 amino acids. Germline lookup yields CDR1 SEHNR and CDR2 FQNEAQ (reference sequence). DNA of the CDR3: TGTGCCAGCAGCTTAGTGGTTGGGGGACACCACGAGCAGTACTTC. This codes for CASSLVVGGHHEQYF.